Listed below are T cell receptor beta chains from one sample, sequenced in a study of T cell repertoires in cytomegalovirus infection. TCRdb fed the reads into MiXCR, producing one record per CDR3 protein. The table lists 65,000 to 85,000 distinct CDR3 sequences, roughly 28% of them singletons. Which antigens these TCRs recognize remains unknown. Sequencing was performed on CD8+ T cells from cultured PBMCs, taken from culture after CMV antigen stimulation. These receptors came from a human donor in good health (CMV status not recorded). Some clones in this sample may be carry-over from other donors' samples. The conserved cysteine and the conserved F or W are not part of the CDR3 here.

J gene: TRBJ1-2; V gene: TRBV7-8; CDR3 protein: ASSYRDPNYGYT
J gene: TRBJ2-7; V gene: TRBV4-3; CDR3 protein: ASSQEAGGYEQY
J gene: TRBJ1-5; V gene: TRBV6-2/TRBV6-3; CDR3 protein: ASSYWSSNQPQH
J gene: TRBJ1-2; V gene: TRBV7-8; CDR3 protein: ASSPGVSNYGYT
J gene: TRBJ1-2; V gene: TRBV9; CDR3 protein: ASSAGAQTNYGYT
J gene: TRBJ2-7; V gene: TRBV4-1; CDR3 protein: ASSQERWGRGRYEQY
J gene: TRBJ1-1; V gene: TRBV5-4; CDR3 protein: ASSLEGQFIQAF
J gene: TRBJ2-5; V gene: TRBV7-2; CDR3 protein: ASSSRLAIQETQY
J gene: TRBJ2-3; V gene: TRBV9; CDR3 protein: ASSVGRTQDTQY
J gene: TRBJ1-3; V gene: TRBV12-3/TRBV12-4; CDR3 protein: ASSSGLTGNTIY
J gene: TRBJ2-5; V gene: TRBV7-9; CDR3 protein: ASSPRGDETQY
J gene: TRBJ2-7; V gene: TRBV5-6; CDR3 protein: ASSLTRSTYEQY
J gene: TRBJ2-7; V gene: TRBV12-3/TRBV12-4; CDR3 protein: ASSPTGSEQY
J gene: TRBJ1-1; V gene: TRBV12-5; CDR3 protein: ASGLVGPSEAF
J gene: TRBJ2-5; V gene: TRBV6-5; CDR3 protein: ASRLSVGYQETQY
J gene: TRBJ1-2; V gene: TRBV27; CDR3 protein: ASSLYPAGPNYGYT
J gene: TRBJ2-5; V gene: TRBV5-5; CDR3 protein: ASSLVRDSQETQY
J gene: TRBJ2-3; V gene: TRBV9; CDR3 protein: ASSSPLLGTDTQY
J gene: TRBJ2-2; V gene: TRBV12-3/TRBV12-4; CDR3 protein: ASSFGINTGELF
J gene: TRBJ1-5; V gene: TRBV7-2; CDR3 protein: ASSSMSGLNQPQH
J gene: TRBJ2-7; V gene: TRBV12-3/TRBV12-4; CDR3 protein: ASRSLAGEPYEQY
J gene: TRBJ2-1; V gene: TRBV19; CDR3 protein: ASSIASGEYNEQF
J gene: TRBJ2-7; V gene: TRBV27; CDR3 protein: ASSPRQGTAYEQY
J gene: TRBJ2-7; V gene: TRBV12-3/TRBV12-4; CDR3 protein: ASSLFDNSYEQY
J gene: TRBJ2-7; V gene: TRBV30; CDR3 protein: AWSVVQSYEQY
J gene: TRBJ1-6; V gene: TRBV15; CDR3 protein: ATSRQGADNSPLH
J gene: TRBJ2-7; V gene: TRBV6-2/TRBV6-3; CDR3 protein: ASSLNRVHEQY
J gene: TRBJ2-5; V gene: TRBV28; CDR3 protein: ASLGTSYETQY
J gene: TRBJ1-1; V gene: TRBV6-2/TRBV6-3; CDR3 protein: ASSYSPGGVVDTEAF
J gene: TRBJ2-5; V gene: TRBV7-9; CDR3 protein: ASSPQGGKTQY
J gene: TRBJ2-1; V gene: TRBV6-1; CDR3 protein: ASSELGSYNEQF
J gene: TRBJ2-2; V gene: TRBV7-2; CDR3 protein: ASSLNSGGAAGELF
J gene: TRBJ2-5; V gene: TRBV30; CDR3 protein: AWNPGLAGSQETQY
J gene: TRBJ1-1; V gene: TRBV11-2; CDR3 protein: ASSLGKGIGNTEAF
J gene: TRBJ2-7; V gene: TRBV6-6; CDR3 protein: ASSYPLIAGSSYEQY
J gene: TRBJ2-6; V gene: TRBV7-2; CDR3 protein: ASSGQGSGANVLT
J gene: TRBJ1-1; V gene: TRBV28; CDR3 protein: ASREVANTEAF
J gene: TRBJ2-5; V gene: TRBV20-1; CDR3 protein: SAIPGTTGAGETQY
J gene: TRBJ2-7; V gene: TRBV7-6; CDR3 protein: ASSLGGIGGSYEQY
J gene: TRBJ1-1; V gene: TRBV12-3/TRBV12-4; CDR3 protein: ASSLSLDKAF
J gene: TRBJ2-1; V gene: TRBV6-2/TRBV6-3; CDR3 protein: ASSYTQGGSYNEQF
J gene: TRBJ1-5; V gene: TRBV4-1; CDR3 protein: ASSQDGGQGDQPQH
J gene: TRBJ1-2; V gene: TRBV2; CDR3 protein: ASSEDGRDGYT
J gene: TRBJ2-7; V gene: TRBV28; CDR3 protein: ASSSGQGVHEQY
J gene: TRBJ2-7; V gene: TRBV6-2/TRBV6-3; CDR3 protein: ASWNAYEQY
J gene: TRBJ1-5; V gene: TRBV7-9; CDR3 protein: ASSLGTGWEPQH
J gene: TRBJ2-4; V gene: TRBV2; CDR3 protein: ASSERRGTEAKNIQY
J gene: TRBJ1-2; V gene: TRBV27; CDR3 protein: ASSLSRDRPNGYT
J gene: TRBJ1-2; V gene: TRBV7-2; CDR3 protein: ASSLLVGQLSYT
J gene: TRBJ1-1; V gene: TRBV12-3/TRBV12-4; CDR3 protein: ASSDDRDISFMNTEAF
J gene: TRBJ2-3; V gene: TRBV28; CDR3 protein: ASSFRGAGGTDTQY
J gene: TRBJ1-5; V gene: TRBV7-9; CDR3 protein: ASSSGGLGNQPQH
J gene: TRBJ1-1; V gene: TRBV7-6; CDR3 protein: ASSYTGGEGAF